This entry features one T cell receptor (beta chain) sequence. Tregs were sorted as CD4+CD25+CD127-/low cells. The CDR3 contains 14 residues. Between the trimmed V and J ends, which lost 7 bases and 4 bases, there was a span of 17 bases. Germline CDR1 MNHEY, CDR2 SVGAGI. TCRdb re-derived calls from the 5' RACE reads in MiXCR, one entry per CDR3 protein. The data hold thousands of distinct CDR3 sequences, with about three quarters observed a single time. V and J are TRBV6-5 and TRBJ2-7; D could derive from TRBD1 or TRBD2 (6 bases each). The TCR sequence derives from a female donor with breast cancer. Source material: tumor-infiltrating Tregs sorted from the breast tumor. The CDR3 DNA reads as TGTGCCAGCAATGACCCGGGGGCCGGGTACGAGCAGTACTTC. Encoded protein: CASNDPGAGYEQYF.